The 8 T cell receptor beta chains below come from one sample, sequenced in a study of beta chain features in type 1 diabetes (dated by TCRdb to 2016 to 2019). Libraries were built with the immunoSEQ multiplex PCR assay. The entire amount of isolated RNA was reverse transcribed using the High Capacity cDNA Reverse Transcription Kit, so the sequenced TCRB transcripts were expressed ones. Not all clones reach the TCRdb copy of this immuneACCESS table, which keeps in-frame sequences only. Checked studies attribute under half of the gap to unresolved V genes and leave the rest unexplained. Present in this sample are 200,000 to 250,000 clones, 27% of which were seen just once. The ten largest clones add up to roughly 4% of the sample. What was sequenced was central memory CD4+ T cells from blood. Every receptor here comes from a man aged 25 to 45 in good health.

The chain has TRBV5-1 and TRBJ2-5, with D maybe TRBD2 (6 bases). The CDR3 covers 15 residues. The germline CDR1 and CDR2 sequences are SGHRS and YFSETQ. The V end was cut by 3 bases, the J end by 5 bases, with 17 bases between. Here the CDR3 reads CASSSRFTGGETQYF. DNA of the CDR3: TGCGCCAGCAGCTCCAGGTTCACAGGAGGGGAGACCCAGTACTTC.

This clone was detected only a few times. This chain connects TRBV29-1 to TRBJ2-5; no definite D call. Trimming cost V 0 bases and J 4 bases, with 3 bases left between them. Germline loops: CDR1 SQVTM, CDR2 ANQGSEA. The CDR3 runs to 11 residues. The DNA of the CDR3 is TGCAGCGTTGAAGATCTAGAGACCCAGTACTTC. Protein product: CSVEDLETQYF.

V gene TRBV7-7 combines with J gene TRBJ2-2; the D is unclear. CDR1 and CDR2 (germline): SSHAT, FNYEAQ (reference sequence). The CDR3 extends over 15 amino acids. V was shortened by 2 bases and J by 0 bases, with 7 bases between the two germline ends. CDR3 coding DNA: TGTGCCAGCAGCTTATTAAGCGCGAACACCGGGGAGCTGTTTTTT. Residues: CASSLLSANTGELFF.

V and J are TRBV7-9 and TRBJ2-1, with D unresolved. This CDR3 has 13 residues. The germline V gene has CDR1 SEHNR and CDR2 FQNEAQ (reference sequence). Deletions cut 1 base from V and 6 bases from J, with 7 bases between. The CDR3, as DNA: TGTGCCAGCAGCTTAGTCGGAGTCAATGAGCAGTTCTTC. It translates to CASSLVGVNEQFF.

This clone was recorded a few times. The chain carries TRBV18 and TRBJ1-1; D gene uncertain. The CDR3 spans 13 residues. Trimming stripped 2 bases from V and 3 bases from J, with 7 bases between. Germline lookup yields CDR1 KGHSH and CDR2 LQKENI. CDR3 amino acids: CASSPSLDTEAFF. CDR3 nucleotide sequence: TGTGCCAGCTCACCATCATTGGACACTGAAGCTTTCTTT.

This clone came up a few times. The J gene is TRBJ2-5, the V gene TRBV18; no clear D. This CDR3 is 13 amino acids long. Between the trimmed V and J ends, which lost 0 bases and 11 bases, there was a span of 13 bases. Germline-derived CDR1 and CDR2 are KGHSH and LQKENI. Here the CDR3 reads CASSPPAVGAQYF. The CDR3 coding sequence is TGTGCCAGCTCACCACCGGCCGTCGGCGCGCAGTACTTC.

J is TRBJ1-3 and V is TRBV29-1; D unclear. V lost 2 bases and J 0 bases, leaving 2 bases between the germline ends. The CDR3 is made up of 12 amino acids. Germline loops: CDR1 SQVTM, CDR2 ANQGSEA. CDR3 sequence (DNA): TGCAGCGTTGAACTCTCTGGAAACACCATATATTTT. Translating gives CSVELSGNTIYF.

This clone has more than one count but fewer than ten. The chain links TRBV29-1 to TRBJ1-1, with a tentative D call TRBD1 (6 bases). The CDR3 contains 11 residues. Germline V gives CDR1 SQVTM, CDR2 ANQGSEA. V was cut by 8 bases and J by 5 bases, with 12 bases left in between. In nucleotides, the CDR3 is TGCAGCACCTCACAGGGTACTGAAGCTTTCTTT. Its protein product is CSTSQGTEAFF.